This entry is about one T cell receptor (beta chain). This sample stems from a study of blood T cell repertoires in COVID-19. Germline CDR1 and CDR2: LGHDT and YNNKEL (reference sequence). This CDR3 has 15 residues. V lost 0 bases to trimming and J lost 1 base, with 9 bases between them. Clones were sequenced by immunoSEQ multiplex PCR, and TCRdb holds only the in-frame ones, with some missing. The sample lists approximately 85,000 clones, roughly nine tenths occurring once. The chain combines TRBV3-1 (or the pseudogene TRBV3-2) with TRBJ1-2; D remains ambiguous. This receptor was obtained from a man aged 50 to 59 with acute or convalescent COVID-19. The sample consisted of peripheral blood. The CDR3 DNA follows: TGTGCCAGCAGCCAAGACTATGGTTATAACTATGGCTACACCTTC. It is translated as CASSQDYGYNYGYTF.